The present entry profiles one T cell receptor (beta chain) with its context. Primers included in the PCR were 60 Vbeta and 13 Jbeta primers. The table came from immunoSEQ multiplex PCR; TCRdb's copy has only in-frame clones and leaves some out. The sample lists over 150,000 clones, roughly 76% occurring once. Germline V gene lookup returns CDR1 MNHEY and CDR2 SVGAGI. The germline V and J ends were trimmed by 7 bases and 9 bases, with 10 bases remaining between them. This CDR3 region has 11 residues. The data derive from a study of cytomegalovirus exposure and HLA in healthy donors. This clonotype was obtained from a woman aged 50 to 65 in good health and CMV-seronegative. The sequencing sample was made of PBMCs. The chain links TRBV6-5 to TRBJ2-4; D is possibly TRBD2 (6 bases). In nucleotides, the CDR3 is TGTGCCAGCACCGACGGGGGCATTCAGTACTTC. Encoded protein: CASTDGGIQYF.